Included here is one T cell receptor (beta chain) sequence, with context. Its antigen is unknown. The sample is drawn from a study of cytomegalovirus exposure and HLA in healthy donors. Broader study findings: Follow-up analysis later connected one missense variant in DCLRE1C with trimming of TCR beta V- and J-genes. Later work associated 17,000 or so TCR beta sequences with HLA alleles at 0.05 false discovery rate. A few CMV-associated chains proved CMV antigen-specific in vitro.

V lost 6 bases, J lost 0 bases, and 9 bases lay in between. In germline, CDR1 is LNHNV, CDR2 YYDKDF (reference sequence). The CDR3 runs 14 residues. The PCR used 60 Vbeta and 13 Jbeta primers. The table came from immunoSEQ multiplex PCR; TCRdb's copy has only in-frame clones and leaves some out. This sample has some 180,000 clones; about 80% occur once, and the top ten carry 2.5% to 3.5%. The sequenced sample consisted of PBMCs. This clonotype was obtained from a woman aged 25 to 39 in good health and CMV-seronegative. The chain combines TRBV15 with TRBJ1-3; D uncertain. The CDR3: CATRSSGSGNTIYF. The CDR3 DNA sequence: TGTGCCACCAGGAGTTCAGGCTCTGGAAACACCATATATTTT.